This is a list of T cell receptor beta chains from one sample in a study of cytomegalovirus exposure and HLA in healthy donors. The data were produced by immunoSEQ multiplex PCR, yet TCRdb's version contains in-frame clones alone and is incomplete. Seen here are more than 75,000 clones, approximately 79% observed once, and the top ten hold 2% to 3%. Sequencing was carried out using PBMCs. These receptors were taken from a man in his thirties or forties in good health and CMV-seronegative. The CDR3 runs from the conserved cysteine through the conserved F or W. The D gene is left open where the match is weak. Some rows have no size entry. The others give once, few or many, or a class for an expanded clone.

clone_size: NA
v_call: TRBV4-3
d_call: NA
j_call: TRBJ1-3
cdr3_aa: CASSPSGYSGNTIYF
cdr3_nt: TGCGCCAGCAGTCCCAGCGGGTACTCTGGAAACACCATATATTTT

clone_size: NA
v_call: TRBV19
d_call: NA
j_call: TRBJ1-1
cdr3_aa: CASSWGGSMNTEAFF
cdr3_nt: TGTGCCAGTAGTTGGGGGGGATCTATGAACACTGAAGCTTTCTTT

clone_size: few
v_call: TRBV5-1
d_call: NA
j_call: TRBJ1-1
cdr3_aa: CASSYSGNTEAFF
cdr3_nt: TGCGCCAGCAGCTACAGTGGGAACACTGAAGCTTTCTTT

clone_size: NA
v_call: TRBV28
d_call: NA
j_call: TRBJ2-1
cdr3_aa: CASRSARESDEQFF
cdr3_nt: TGTGCCAGCAGATCAGCCCGGGAAAGCGATGAGCAGTTCTTC

clone_size: few
v_call: TRBV2
d_call: NA
j_call: TRBJ1-4
cdr3_aa: CASTETEKLFF
cdr3_nt: TGTGCCAGCACGGAGACTGAAAAACTGTTTTTT

clone_size: NA
v_call: TRBV9
d_call: NA
j_call: TRBJ1-2
cdr3_aa: CASSVDGRYGYTF
cdr3_nt: TGTGCCAGCAGCGTAGACGGGAGGTATGGCTACACCTTC

clone_size: NA
v_call: TRBV7-2
d_call: TRBD2
j_call: TRBJ2-1
cdr3_aa: CASSPSGGSWNEQFF
cdr3_nt: TGTGCCAGCAGCCCTTCGGGCGGGAGTTGGAATGAGCAGTTCTTC

clone_size: NA
v_call: TRBV6-5
d_call: NA
j_call: TRBJ1-2
cdr3_aa: CASSSLSGVRVGYTF
cdr3_nt: TGTGCCAGCAGTTCCCTCAGCGGGGTGCGGGTTGGCTACACCTTC

clone_size: NA
v_call: TRBV27
d_call: NA
j_call: TRBJ1-1
cdr3_aa: CASSSRNGAEAFF
cdr3_nt: TGTGCCAGCAGTTCTCGGAATGGAGCTGAAGCTTTCTTT

clone_size: NA
v_call: TRBV4-1
d_call: TRBD1
j_call: TRBJ1-5
cdr3_aa: CASSLMTGFNQPQHF
cdr3_nt: TGCGCCAGCAGCCTAATGACAGGGTTCAATCAGCCCCAGCATTTT

clone_size: NA
v_call: TRBV25-1
d_call: NA
j_call: TRBJ2-1
cdr3_aa: CASSVDSREQFF
cdr3_nt: TGTGCCAGCAGTGTCGATTCCAGGGAACAGTTCTTC

clone_size: NA
v_call: TRBV7-9
d_call: NA
j_call: TRBJ2-7
cdr3_aa: CSSSFDRFYEQYF
cdr3_nt: TGTTCCAGCAGCTTTGACAGGTTCTACGAGCAGTACTTC

clone_size: NA
v_call: TRBV6-5
d_call: NA
j_call: TRBJ2-7
cdr3_aa: CASSYRDFSYEQYF
cdr3_nt: TGTGCCAGCAGTTACAGGGACTTCTCCTACGAGCAGTACTTC

clone_size: NA
v_call: TRBV6-5
d_call: NA
j_call: TRBJ1-1
cdr3_aa: CASTPGHAGNTEAFF
cdr3_nt: TGTGCCAGCACCCCCGGACACGCCGGGAACACTGAAGCTTTCTTT

clone_size: NA
v_call: TRBV29-1
d_call: NA
j_call: TRBJ2-4
cdr3_aa: CSVAGNIQYF
cdr3_nt: TGCAGCGTAGCAGGAAACATTCAGTACTTC

clone_size: NA
v_call: TRBV10-3
d_call: TRBD1
j_call: TRBJ1-4
cdr3_aa: CAIGDLGSGQGIEKLFF
cdr3_nt: TGTGCCATCGGAGATTTAGGGTCTGGACAGGGAATTGAAAAACTGTTTTTT

clone_size: once
v_call: TRBV4-1
d_call: TRBD1
j_call: TRBJ1-4
cdr3_aa: CASSQQDRGTINEKLFF
cdr3_nt: TGCGCCAGCAGCCAACAAGACAGGGGGACGATTAATGAAAAACTGTTTTTT

clone_size: NA
v_call: TRBV11-2
d_call: NA
j_call: TRBJ2-7
cdr3_aa: CASRWGDVYEQYF
cdr3_nt: TGTGCCAGCAGGTGGGGGGACGTGTACGAGCAGTACTTC

clone_size: NA
v_call: TRBV30
d_call: NA
j_call: TRBJ2-3
cdr3_aa: CAWNFVSGDTQYF
cdr3_nt: TGTGCCTGGAATTTTGTTTCCGGGGATACGCAGTATTTT

clone_size: few
v_call: TRBV5-1
d_call: NA
j_call: TRBJ2-7
cdr3_aa: CASSLGGNTYEQYF
cdr3_nt: TGCGCCAGCAGCTTGGGAGGGAATACCTACGAGCAGTACTTC

clone_size: NA
v_call: TRBV27
d_call: NA
j_call: TRBJ1-1
cdr3_aa: CASSFSAGDMNTEAFF
cdr3_nt: TGTGCCAGCAGTTTTAGCGCGGGGGATATGAACACTGAAGCTTTCTTT

clone_size: NA
v_call: TRBV18
d_call: NA
j_call: TRBJ2-3
cdr3_aa: CASSPRLTDTQYF
cdr3_nt: TGTGCCAGCTCACCACGGCTCACAGATACGCAGTATTTT

clone_size: NA
v_call: TRBV7-9
d_call: NA
j_call: TRBJ2-6
cdr3_aa: CASSFTRGSGANVLTF
cdr3_nt: TGTGCCAGCAGCTTCACCAGGGGATCAGGGGCCAACGTCCTGACTTTC

clone_size: NA
v_call: TRBV4-1
d_call: NA
j_call: TRBJ1-1
cdr3_aa: CASSPPNTEAFF
cdr3_nt: TGCGCCAGCAGCCCTCCGAACACTGAAGCTTTCTTT

clone_size: NA
v_call: TRBV7-2
d_call: NA
j_call: TRBJ2-5
cdr3_aa: CASSSGGPQETQYF
cdr3_nt: TGTGCCAGCAGCTCTGGGGGCCCCCAAGAGACCCAGTACTTC

clone_size: few
v_call: TRBV11-2
d_call: NA
j_call: TRBJ2-1
cdr3_aa: CASSRQLAYNEQFF
cdr3_nt: TGTGCCAGCAGCAGACAGTTGGCCTACAATGAGCAGTTCTTC

clone_size: NA
v_call: TRBV6-1
d_call: NA
j_call: TRBJ2-4
cdr3_aa: CASSEGRGFLAKNIQYF
cdr3_nt: TGTGCCAGCAGTGAAGGACGGGGTTTCCTAGCCAAAAACATTCAGTACTTC

clone_size: few
v_call: TRBV27
d_call: NA
j_call: TRBJ2-2
cdr3_aa: CASSWSGYLGGELFF
cdr3_nt: TGTGCCAGCAGTTGGTCAGGGTACTTAGGGGGGGAGCTGTTTTTT

clone_size: NA
v_call: TRBV28
d_call: NA
j_call: TRBJ1-2
cdr3_aa: CASSLPRSYGYTF
cdr3_nt: TGTGCCAGCAGTCTCCCCCGTAGCTATGGCTACACCTTC

clone_size: NA
v_call: TRBV27
d_call: NA
j_call: TRBJ2-1
cdr3_aa: CASSPSLGPNEQFF
cdr3_nt: TGTGCCAGCAGTCCCTCACTAGGACCCAATGAGCAGTTCTTC

clone_size: NA
v_call: TRBV9
d_call: NA
j_call: TRBJ1-2
cdr3_aa: CASSFDYGGYTF
cdr3_nt: TGTGCCAGCAGCTTCGACTATGGAGGCTACACCTTC

clone_size: NA
v_call: TRBV7-2
d_call: NA
j_call: TRBJ2-1
cdr3_aa: CASSSNIRPERTYNEQFF
cdr3_nt: TGTGCCAGCAGCTCAAATATTAGACCAGAGCGAACTTACAATGAGCAGTTCTTC

clone_size: NA
v_call: TRBV28
d_call: NA
j_call: TRBJ1-2
cdr3_aa: CASSSPRGTSKDYGYTF
cdr3_nt: TGTGCCAGCAGCTCTCCCCGGGGGACTTCTAAGGACTATGGCTACACCTTC

clone_size: NA
v_call: TRBV6-5
d_call: TRBD1
j_call: TRBJ1-3
cdr3_aa: CASSYGGQGSGNTIYF
cdr3_nt: TGTGCCAGCAGTTACGGGGGACAGGGCTCTGGAAACACCATATATTTT

clone_size: NA
v_call: TRBV28
d_call: NA
j_call: TRBJ2-1
cdr3_aa: CASSSPGAEYYNEQFF
cdr3_nt: TGTGCCAGCAGTTCCCCAGGAGCGGAGTACTACAATGAGCAGTTCTTC

clone_size: NA
v_call: TRBV7-2
d_call: TRBD2
j_call: TRBJ2-7
cdr3_aa: CASSLATSGRANKAYEQYF
cdr3_nt: TGTGCCAGCAGCTTAGCTACTAGCGGGAGGGCCAATAAGGCGTACGAGCAGTACTTC

clone_size: NA
v_call: TRBV5-1
d_call: TRBD1
j_call: TRBJ2-7
cdr3_aa: CASSRQGGHEQYF
cdr3_nt: TGCGCCAGCAGCCGACAGGGCGGCCACGAGCAGTACTTC

clone_size: NA
v_call: TRBV7-2
d_call: NA
j_call: TRBJ1-1
cdr3_aa: CASSLAGGVTEAFF
cdr3_nt: TGTGCCAGCAGCTTAGCGGGGGGAGTCACTGAAGCTTTCTTT

clone_size: NA
v_call: TRBV6-4
d_call: NA
j_call: TRBJ2-2
cdr3_aa: CARSNRQGGNTGELFF
cdr3_nt: TGTGCCCGCAGTAACCGGCAGGGGGGTAACACCGGGGAGCTGTTTTTT

clone_size: NA
v_call: TRBV5-1
d_call: NA
j_call: TRBJ2-7
cdr3_aa: CASSLRDSFFSYEQYF
cdr3_nt: TGCGCCAGCAGCTTGCGCGACAGCTTTTTTTCCTACGAGCAGTACTTC

clone_size: NA
v_call: TRBV11-2
d_call: NA
j_call: TRBJ1-1
cdr3_aa: CASSLNAETEAFF
cdr3_nt: TGTGCCAGCAGCTTAAACGCGGAGACTGAAGCTTTCTTT